The 27 T cell receptor beta chains below were found in one sample sequenced in a study of OX40 agonist ivuxolimab in advanced cancers. Libraries were prepared by immunoSEQ multiplex PCR; TCRdb keeps only in-frame clonotypes and omits some of them. This table holds around 140,000 clones, around nine tenths found once. This sample comprised CD4+ or CD8+ T cells sorted from blood, obtained in a trial of the OX40 agonist ivuxolimab. The origin of the receptors is an adult with an advanced solid tumor such as melanoma, head and neck, liver or kidney cancer.

The chain employs TRBV21-1 and TRBJ1-4; the D call in the table, TRBD1, was not verified against the DNA. TRBV21-1 is a known pseudogene. The CDR3 is 14 residues long. The CDR3 DNA is TGTGCCAGCAGCAAACCCCAGGGGAATGAAAAACTGTTTTTT. Translated, it gives CASSKPQGNEKLFF.

J is TRBJ2-7 and V is TRBV4-2; D possibly corresponds to TRBD2 (5 bases). The germline gives CDR1 LGHNA, CDR2 YNFKEQ. The CDR3 is 18 amino acids. V shed 0 bases and J shed 0 bases, with 18 bases lying between them. CDR3 nucleotides: TGTGCCAGCAGCCAAGATGAAATTTCCCCCGGGAACTCCTACGAGCAGTACTTC. Its translation: CASSQDEISPGNSYEQYF.

This chain links TRBV19 with TRBJ2-7, with 7 bases identical to TRBD1. Germline V gives CDR1 LNHDA, CDR2 SQIVND (reference sequence). V trimming: 8 bases; J trimming: 3 bases; junction bases outside the gene matches: 7. This CDR3 is built from 13 residues. The CDR3 sequence: CASPDRDDYEQYF. Written as DNA, the CDR3 is TGTGCCAGTCCAGACAGGGACGACTACGAGCAGTACTTC.

The chain couples TRBV29-1 to TRBJ2-1, with TRBD1 identical over 8 bases. Germline values: CDR1 SQVTM, CDR2 ANQGSEA. The V and J ends lost 8 bases and 1 base, in that order; junction bases with no gene match: 16. This CDR3 spans 17 amino acids. The CDR3 bases are TGCAGCTTACGACGTTGGGACAGGAGGAGTTCCTACAATGAGCAGTTCTTC. This translates into CSLRRWDRRSSYNEQFF.

This chain links TRBV5-6 with TRBJ2-5, with D possibly TRBD1 on 6 matching bases. The end of the DNA is better explained by TRBJ2-7, so the J call may be wrong. The CDR3 is made up of 14 amino acids. Per the germline V gene, CDR1 is SGHDT and CDR2 is YYEEEE. CDR3 in DNA: TGTGCCAGCAGCTTTTCCAGGGGCACTTACGAGCAGTACTTC. Encoded protein: CASSFSRGTYEQYF.

The chain links TRBV5-1 to TRBJ2-7, with TRBD1 matching over 11 bases. Germline CDR1 SGHRS, CDR2 YFSETQ. The ends lost 2 bases at V and 2 bases at J; junction bases unmatched: 3. This CDR3 has 15 residues. CDR3 region: CASSFGQGAPYEQYF. CDR3 coding DNA: TGCGCCAGCAGCTTCGGACAGGGGGCCCCCTACGAGCAGTACTTC.

The rearrangement uses TRBV5-1 and TRBJ2-7; D may be TRBD1 (5 bases). This CDR3 spans 14 amino acids. Per germline, CDR1 SGHRS and CDR2 YFSETQ. Trimming removed 0 bases from V and 3 bases from J, with 10 bases in between. CDR3 bases: TGCGCCAGCAGCTTGGGACAGTTACGCTACGAGCAGTACTTC. Its protein product is CASSLGQLRYEQYF.

This clone appeared once. This chain connects TRBV7-9 to TRBJ1-5, with unresolved D. V was pared by 5 bases and J by 7 bases, with 12 bases between. The CDR3 length is 13 residues. Germline assignment: CDR1 SEHNR and CDR2 FQNEAQ (reference sequence). Here the CDR3 DNA reads TGTGCCAGCAGCGAGGGTGGCGGGCAGCCCCAGCATTTT. Residues: CASSEGGGQPQHF.

This rearrangement joins TRBV5-1 to TRBJ1-6; D call uncertain. CDR1 and CDR2 from the germline V gene are SGHRS and YFSETQ. V lost 1 base and J 0 bases, leaving 11 bases between the germline ends. The CDR3 consists of 17 residues. The CDR3 region is CASSLPDTSSYNSPLHF. The DNA for the CDR3 is TGCGCCAGCAGCTTGCCCGACACGAGCTCCTATAATTCACCCCTCCACTTT.

The count of this clone is one. This rearrangement joins TRBV11-3 to TRBJ2-1; 8 bases are shared with TRBD2. Germline V gives CDR1 SGHNT, CDR2 YENEEA. The V segment lost 5 bases and the J segment 8 bases; nucleotides outside the gene matches: 11. The length of the CDR3 is 15 residues. The CDR3 bases are TGTGCCAGCAGCCAGGGACTAGGGCTAGGCGATGAGCAGTTCTTC. It translates to CASSQGLGLGDEQFF.

This clone is a singleton in its sample. The V gene is TRBV6-5, the J gene TRBJ2-5; TRBD2 might be the D (6 bases). The V end was cut by 6 bases, the J end by 0 bases, with 11 bases between. Germline CDR1 MNHEY, CDR2 SVGAGI. This CDR3 region has 14 residues. The CDR3, as DNA: TGTGCCAGCAGGCCCCTAGCGTACCAAGAGACCCAGTACTTC. Its protein product is CASRPLAYQETQYF.

The CDR3 region has the DNA TGTGCCAGCACTGTTGGGGTGGGCGGCTATGGCTACACCTTC. The encoded protein is CASTVGVGGYGYTF. The chain carries TRBV6-1 and TRBJ1-2; no clear D gene. The V end was cut by 7 bases, the J end by 4 bases, with 16 bases between. The CDR3 extends over 14 amino acids. Germline lookup yields CDR1 MNHNS and CDR2 SASEGT.

The chain couples TRBV11-3 to TRBJ1-2, with D possibly TRBD1 on 5 matching bases. The CDR3 length is 13 residues. Germline V gene lookup returns CDR1 SGHNT and CDR2 YENEEA. Trimming shortened V by 3 bases and J by 4 bases, and 9 bases separated the two germline ends. CDR3 sequence reads: CASSLGVGYGYTF. In DNA, the CDR3 is TGTGCCAGCAGCTTGGGGGTTGGCTATGGCTACACCTTC.

This clone was recorded once. The chain combines TRBV27 with TRBJ2-1; D unresolved. Germline CDR1 and CDR2: MNHEY and SMNVEV (reference sequence). The V gene lost 2 bases and the J gene lost 0 bases, with 8 bases spanning the gap. The CDR3 has 15 residues. The CDR3 DNA follows: TGTGCCAGCAGTTTAGGGTGGAGCTCCTACAATGAGCAGTTCTTC. Translating it yields CASSLGWSSYNEQFF.

The rearrangement uses TRBV19 and TRBJ1-4; 7 positions match TRBD1. The ends lost 6 bases at V and 5 bases at J; junction bases unmatched: 9. The germline CDR1 and CDR2 sequences are LNHDA and SQIVND (reference sequence). The CDR3 is made up of 15 amino acids. The CDR3: CASSSTGTVNEKLFF. The CDR3 DNA sequence: TGTGCCAGTAGCTCCACCGGGACAGTAAATGAAAAACTGTTTTTT.

The CDR3 loop reads CASSYDRGYHGYTF. CDR3 sequence (DNA): TGTGCCAGCAGTTACGACAGGGGTTATCATGGCTACACCTTC. The gene calls are TRBV6-5 and TRBJ1-2; 8 nucleotides align to TRBD1. The J segment lost 6 bases and the V segment lost 2 bases, leaving 5 bases of the junction unmatched. The CDR3 runs 14 residues. The germline gives CDR1 MNHEY, CDR2 SVGAGI.

The chain uses TRBV15 and TRBJ2-7; D tentatively reads TRBD1 or TRBD2 (5 bases each). Germline lookup yields CDR1 LNHNV and CDR2 YYDKDF (reference sequence). Trimming removed 0 bases from V and 6 bases from J, with 9 bases in between. This CDR3 spans 13 amino acids. CDR3 sequence reads: CATSRDQGREQYF. DNA of the CDR3: TGTGCCACCAGCAGAGATCAGGGACGCGAGCAGTACTTC.

The gene calls are TRBV4-3 and TRBJ1-3; D not certain. This CDR3 comprises 14 residues. The V end was cut by 3 bases, the J end by 0 bases, with 6 bases between. Per germline, CDR1 LGHNA and CDR2 YSLEER. The CDR3 loop is CASSQEPSGNTIYF. CDR3 DNA: TGCGCCAGCAGCCAGGAACCCTCTGGAAACACCATATATTTT.

This rearrangement joins TRBV28 to TRBJ1-6; 9 bases are a match to TRBD1. With V trimmed by 6 bases and J by 7 bases, 13 bases remained unmatched. Germline V gene lookup returns CDR1 MDHEN and CDR2 SYDVKM. The CDR3 contains 17 residues. CDR3 region: CASSSSGTGMRNSPLHF. DNA for the CDR3: TGTGCCAGCAGCTCCTCCGGGACAGGGATGAGGAATTCACCCCTCCACTTT. Using reference TRBV28 and TRBJ1-6 for the parts outside the CDR3, the full variable domain is DVKVTQSSRYLVKRTGEKVFLECVQDMDHENMFWYRQDPGLGLRLIYFSYDVKMKEKGDIPEGYSVSREKKERFSLILESASTNQTSMYLCASSSSGTGMRNSPLHFGNGTRLTVT.

J is TRBJ1-1 and V is TRBV19; a possible D gene is TRBD1 (6 bases). The CDR3 sequence is 16 residues long. With 6 bases removed from V and 3 bases from J, the gap between germline ends came to 20 bases. From germline, CDR1 is LNHDA and CDR2 SQIVND (reference sequence). CDR3 sequence: CASRQRTGTRDTEAFF. The DNA of the CDR3 is TGTGCCAGTAGACAAAGAACAGGGACAAGAGACACTGAAGCTTTCTTT.

The chain links TRBV27 to TRBJ2-5; TRBD2 matches 12 bases. The CDR3 spans 16 residues. V lost 2 bases to trimming and J lost 4 bases; unmatched junction nucleotides: 5. From germline, CDR1 is MNHEY and CDR2 SMNVEV (reference sequence). Here the CDR3 reads CASSLRASGRGETQYF. CDR3 sequence (DNA): TGTGCCAGCAGTTTAAGGGCTAGCGGGAGGGGAGAGACCCAGTACTTC.

Comment on this clone: In the same sample, other DNA sequences code for this CDR3. The genes are TRBV7-9 and TRBJ1-3; weak D call: TRBD1 (5 bases). Germline V gene lookup returns CDR1 SEHNR and CDR2 FQNEAQ (reference sequence). Trimming pared 5 bases from V and 0 bases from J, leaving 14 bases between. The CDR3 totals 16 residues. The CDR3 region is CASSARQSSSGNTIYF. In nucleotides, the CDR3 is TGTGCCAGCAGCGCCCGACAGTCCTCCTCTGGAAACACCATATATTTT.

V gene TRBV5-6 combines with J gene TRBJ1-1; D possibly corresponds to TRBD1 (6 bases). The V end lost 2 bases, the J end lost 10 bases, and 12 bases lay between the germline ends. This CDR3 has 12 amino acids. CDR1 and CDR2 from the germline V gene are SGHDT and YYEEEE. The CDR3 is CASSLQGTTAFF. The CDR3 nucleotides read TGTGCCAGCAGCTTACAGGGTACTACAGCTTTCTTT.

In its sample, this clone was seen once. The gene calls are TRBV7-9 and TRBJ1-1; the match to TRBD1 covers 10 bases. J was trimmed by 6 bases and V by 4 bases; bases with no gene match: 14. This CDR3 spans 17 amino acids. CDR1 and CDR2 from the germline V gene are SEHNR and FQNEAQ (reference sequence). CDR3 DNA: TGTGCCAGCAGCTCTTCCCCGTGGGACAGGGGTGGGCCTGAAGCTTTCTTT. Protein: CASSSSPWDRGGPEAFF.

The V and J genes are TRBV7-9 and TRBJ2-1; D unresolved. The CDR3 has 15 residues. Germline-derived CDR1 and CDR2 are SEHNR and FQNEAQ (reference sequence). Trimming stripped 1 base from V and 8 bases from J, with 15 bases between. This CDR3 is CASSLGRGSSDEQFF. Written as DNA, the CDR3 is TGTGCCAGCAGCTTAGGTCGTGGCTCCTCGGATGAGCAGTTCTTC. The full variable domain, in which reference TRBV7-9 and TRBJ2-1 provide the parts outside the CDR3, is DTGVSQNPRHKITKRGQNVTFRCDPISEHNRLYWYRQTLGQGPEFLTYFQNEAQLEKSRLLSDRFSAERPKGSFSTLEIQRTEQGDSAMYLCASSLGRGSSDEQFFGPGTRLTVL.

This clone has more than one count but fewer than ten. This chain joins TRBV5-1 and TRBJ2-1; perhaps TRBD1 as D (7 bases). The CDR3 loop spans 15 amino acids. V was clipped by 4 bases and J by 0 bases, with 11 bases between them. CDR1 is SGHRS and CDR2 is YFSETQ in the germline V gene. CDR3 sequence: CASSGGTVSYNEQFF. In DNA, the CDR3 is TGCGCCAGCAGCGGCGGGACAGTCTCCTACAATGAGCAGTTCTTC.

This chain connects TRBV21-1 to TRBJ2-4; the tabulated D call, TRBD1, remains unverified against the DNA. TRBV21-1 is given as a pseudogene. The length of the CDR3 is 17 residues. For the CDR3, the DNA is TGTGCCAGCATTAACAGGGGGTATCGTACCCCCCAAAACATTCAGTACTTC. It is translated as CASINRGYRTPQNIQYF.